A selection of T cell receptor beta chains follows, all from one sample in a study of blood T cell repertoires in COVID-19. The assay was immunoSEQ multiplex PCR, and TCRdb's table has in-frame clones only and misses some. The table lists 61,000 or so clones, 88% of them singletons, with about 18% in the top ten. The sample taken for sequencing was peripheral blood. These receptor sequences come from an elderly woman with active COVID-19. Each CDR3 is given with its conserved first and last residue. Fields, in order: CDR3 protein, CDR3 DNA, J gene, D gene, clone size, V gene, CDR3 length. D genes are given only for firm matches. Not all rows give a size; the values are once, few, many and, for expanded clones, a class.

CASSHPTVNYGYTF,TGTGCCAGCAGTCACCCAACAGTGAACTATGGCTACACCTTC,TRBJ1-2,.,few,TRBV5-4,14
CASSWDRDEQYF,TGTGCCAGCAGCTGGGACAGGGACGAGCAGTACTTC,TRBJ2-7,TRBD1,.,TRBV5-6,12
CASSLSLRDRSGTGELFF,TGTGCCAGCAGTTTATCTCTCCGGGACAGGAGCGGGACCGGGGAGCTGTTTTTT,TRBJ2-2,TRBD1,.,TRBV27,18
CASSPESYSPLHF,TGTGCCAGTAGTCCGGAGAGCTATTCACCCCTCCACTTT,TRBJ1-6,.,.,TRBV19,13
CASSLAGAGANNEQFF,TGTGCCAGCAGCTTGGCCGGGGCGGGGGCAAACAATGAGCAGTTCTTC,TRBJ2-1,.,.,TRBV5-6,16
CASSVNLEVGETQYF,TGTGCCAGCAGCGTAAACCTAGAAGTGGGAGAGACCCAGTACTTC,TRBJ2-5,.,.,TRBV9,15
CASSPWGGQSTDTQYF,TGTGCCAGCTCTCCGTGGGGGGGCCAAAGCACAGATACGCAGTATTTT,TRBJ2-3,.,.,TRBV5-4,16
CASSLVSDTEAFF,TGCGCCAGCAGCTTGGTGTCCGACACTGAAGCTTTCTTT,TRBJ1-1,.,once,TRBV5-1,13
CASSSGGLPADTQYF,TGCGCCAGCAGCTCGGGGGGCTTGCCCGCAGATACGCAGTATTTT,TRBJ2-3,.,.,TRBV5-1,15
CASSDPGLAGGLRDEQFF,TGTGCCAGCAGTGACCCTGGACTAGCGGGGGGTCTAAGAGATGAGCAGTTCTTC,TRBJ2-1,TRBD2,.,TRBV2,18
CASSIERLNEQFF,TGTGCCAGCTCAATTGAGCGGCTCAATGAGCAGTTCTTC,TRBJ2-1,.,.,TRBV18,13
CASSFDRNTDTQYF,TGTGCCAGCAGCTTCGACAGAAACACAGATACGCAGTATTTT,TRBJ2-3,.,.,TRBV7-2,14
CAWSLGQGAEQYF,TGTGCCTGGAGTTTGGGACAAGGCGCAGAGCAGTACTTC,TRBJ2-7,.,.,TRBV30,13
CASSPPPPRGLYEQYF,TGTGCCAGCTCACCGCCCCCCCCCAGGGGGCTCTACGAGCAGTACTTC,TRBJ2-7,TRBD1,.,TRBV18,16
CASSLNGGPYNEQFF,TGCGCCAGCAGCTTGAACGGGGGACCCTACAATGAGCAGTTCTTC,TRBJ2-1,.,.,TRBV5-1,15
CASLLADRFTDTQYF,TGTGCCTCCCTGCTAGCGGACCGTTTCACAGATACGCAGTATTTT,TRBJ2-3,TRBD2,.,TRBV7-2,15
CASSRQVGRTEAFF,TGTGCCAGCAGCCGACAGGTCGGGAGGACTGAAGCTTTCTTT,TRBJ1-1,.,.,TRBV3-1/TRBV3-2,14
CASSQGLAGGPYNEQFF,TGTGCCAGCAGCCAAGGTTTAGCGGGGGGTCCCTACAATGAGCAGTTCTTC,TRBJ2-1,TRBD2,.,TRBV4-2,17
CASNPPGRYEQYF,TGTGCCAGCAACCCCCCAGGGAGGTACGAGCAGTACTTC,TRBJ2-7,.,.,TRBV6-5,13
CASSLQQGNYGYTF,TGCGCCAGCAGCTTGCAACAGGGAAACTATGGCTACACCTTC,TRBJ1-2,.,.,TRBV5-1,14
CASSPMGGTTEAFF,TGTGCCAGCTCACCAATGGGGGGGACCACTGAAGCTTTCTTT,TRBJ1-1,.,.,TRBV18,14
CASSQETGEETQYF,TGTGCCAGCAGCCAAGAGACAGGGGAGGAGACCCAGTACTTC,TRBJ2-5,TRBD1,.,TRBV3-1/TRBV3-2,14
CSAGVRDTYGEQYF,TGCAGCGCTGGCGTCCGGGATACGTACGGCGAGCAGTACTTC,TRBJ2-7,.,.,TRBV29-1,14
CASSLGGDQETQYF,TGTGCCAGCAGCTTGGGGGGGGACCAAGAGACCCAGTACTTC,TRBJ2-5,TRBD2,.,TRBV7-8,14
CASSYGLSYEQYF,TGTGCCAGCAGTTATGGGCTCTCCTACGAGCAGTACTTC,TRBJ2-7,.,.,TRBV6-5,13
CASSYSGGVNTEAFF,TGTGCCAGCAGTTACTCCGGGGGTGTGAACACTGAAGCTTTCTTT,TRBJ1-1,.,.,TRBV6-5,15
CASTGVAGASSYNEQFF,TGTGCCAGCACGGGGGTAGCGGGGGCTAGCTCCTACAATGAGCAGTTCTTC,TRBJ2-1,TRBD2,.,TRBV28,17
CASSQFELAGGQYF,TGTGCCAGCAGCCAATTTGAACTAGCGGGGGGGCAGTATTTT,TRBJ2-3,TRBD2,.,TRBV14,14
CASSSLNDRQPQHF,TGTGCCAGCAGCTCCCTAAACGACAGGCAGCCCCAGCATTTT,TRBJ1-5,.,.,TRBV7-9,14
CASSGQGFGTGELFF,TGTGCCAGCAGCGGACAGGGATTTGGCACCGGGGAGCTGTTTTTT,TRBJ2-2,TRBD1,.,TRBV28,15
CASSRLNYEQYF,TGTGCCAGCAGCCGACTGAACTACGAGCAGTACTTC,TRBJ2-7,.,.,TRBV3-1/TRBV3-2,12
CASSQDGGLGDTEAFF,TGTGCCAGCAGCCAAGACGGGGGGCTAGGGGACACTGAAGCTTTCTTT,TRBJ1-1,.,.,TRBV4-2,16
CASSREGQGGYEQYF,TGCGCCAGCAGCCGAGAGGGACAGGGGGGATACGAGCAGTACTTC,TRBJ2-7,TRBD1,.,TRBV4-3,15
CASSRSNRGQETQYF,TGTGCCAGTAGCCGTTCCAACAGGGGCCAAGAGACCCAGTACTTC,TRBJ2-5,TRBD1,.,TRBV19,15
CASSSNGLAGHGEQFF,TGTGCCAGCAGCTCAAATGGACTAGCGGGACATGGTGAGCAGTTCTTC,TRBJ2-1,TRBD2,once,TRBV5-6,16
CASSVGRQNSPLHF,TGTGCCAGCTCGGTGGGCAGACAAAATTCACCCCTCCACTTT,TRBJ1-6,.,.,TRBV9,14
CASAYWRGAGGELFF,TGTGCTAGTGCCTACTGGCGGGGGGCTGGCGGGGAGCTGTTTTTT,TRBJ2-2,TRBD2,.,TRBV12-5,15
CASSAEVNSPLHF,TGTGCCAGCAGCGCCGAGGTGAATTCACCCCTCCACTTT,TRBJ1-6,.,few,TRBV9,13
CASSLVAGGPETQYF,TGTGCCAGCAGCTTGGTCGCGGGGGGGCCAGAGACCCAGTACTTC,TRBJ2-5,TRBD2,.,TRBV5-4,15
CAIRIDRGLGNTIYF,TGTGCCATCAGGATAGACAGGGGGCTTGGAAACACCATATATTTT,TRBJ1-3,TRBD1,.,TRBV10-3,15
CASSPQGSGLVEAFF,TGTGCCAGCTCACCACAGGGCAGCGGGTTAGTTGAAGCTTTCTTT,TRBJ1-1,.,.,TRBV18,15
CASSSSGGAGELFF,TGTGCCAGCAGTAGTAGCGGGGGGGCCGGGGAGCTGTTTTTT,TRBJ2-2,TRBD2,.,TRBV6-5,14
CASSFGLAGGQGEQFF,TGTGCCAGCAGCTTTGGACTAGCGGGGGGGCAGGGTGAGCAGTTCTTC,TRBJ2-1,TRBD2,few,TRBV7-2,16
CASSQVIEGGELFF,TGTGCCAGCAGCCAAGTAATCGAGGGCGGGGAGCTGTTTTTT,TRBJ2-2,.,.,TRBV3-1/TRBV3-2,14
CASSQGQGGTNEKLFF,TGTGCCAGCAGCCAAGGACAGGGGGGAACTAATGAAAAACTGTTTTTT,TRBJ1-4,TRBD1,.,TRBV7-9,16
CASRVNRGTDTQYF,TGCGCCAGCCGGGTGAACAGGGGCACAGATACGCAGTATTTT,TRBJ2-3,.,.,TRBV5-1,14
CSVRSGGWETQYF,TGCAGCGTGCGCTCAGGGGGCTGGGAGACCCAGTACTTC,TRBJ2-5,TRBD1,.,TRBV29-1,13
CASSKTRGETQYF,TGTGCCAGCAGTAAGACTAGAGGGGAGACCCAGTACTTC,TRBJ2-5,.,once,TRBV2,13
CASSLDRAYGYTF,TGTGCCAGCAGCTTGGACAGGGCCTATGGCTACACCTTC,TRBJ1-2,.,.,TRBV5-4,13
CATSRDWTGEETQYF,TGTGCCACCAGCAGAGATTGGACAGGGGAAGAGACCCAGTACTTC,TRBJ2-5,TRBD1,once,TRBV15,15
CASSQRGNEPNTGELFF,TGCGCCAGCAGCCAAAGGGGAAACGAACCGAACACCGGGGAGCTGTTTTTT,TRBJ2-2,.,.,TRBV4-1,17
CASSAPGTDTQYF,TGCGCCAGCAGCGCCCCGGGCACAGATACGCAGTATTTT,TRBJ2-3,.,.,TRBV5-1,13
CASSFPWGSDQPQHF,TGTGCCAGTAGTTTCCCTTGGGGCTCCGATCAGCCCCAGCATTTT,TRBJ1-5,.,.,TRBV19,15
CASSNLRHEQYF,TGTGCCAGCAGTAATCTCAGGCACGAGCAGTACTTC,TRBJ2-7,.,.,TRBV28,12
CASSRGQGAANTEAFF,TGTGCCAGTAGTCGGGGACAGGGGGCTGCGAACACTGAAGCTTTCTTT,TRBJ1-1,TRBD1,.,TRBV19,16
CAISERLSVENIQYF,TGTGCCATCAGTGAGCGACTCTCCGTCGAAAACATTCAGTACTTC,TRBJ2-4,.,.,TRBV10-3,15
CASSQAYRGGLETQYF,TGCGCCAGCAGCCAAGCATACCGGGGGGGCCTGGAGACCCAGTACTTC,TRBJ2-5,TRBD2,.,TRBV4-3,16